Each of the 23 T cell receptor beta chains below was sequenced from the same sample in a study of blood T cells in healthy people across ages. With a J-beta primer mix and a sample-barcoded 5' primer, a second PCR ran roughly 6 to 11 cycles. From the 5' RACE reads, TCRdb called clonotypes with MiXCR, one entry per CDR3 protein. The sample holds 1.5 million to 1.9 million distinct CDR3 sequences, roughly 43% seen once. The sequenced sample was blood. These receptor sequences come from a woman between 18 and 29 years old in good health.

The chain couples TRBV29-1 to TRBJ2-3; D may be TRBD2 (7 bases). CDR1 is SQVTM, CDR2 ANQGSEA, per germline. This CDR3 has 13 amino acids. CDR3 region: CSLTGGRTDTQYF. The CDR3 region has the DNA TGCTCGTTGACGGGGGGCCGCACAGATACGCAGTATTTT.

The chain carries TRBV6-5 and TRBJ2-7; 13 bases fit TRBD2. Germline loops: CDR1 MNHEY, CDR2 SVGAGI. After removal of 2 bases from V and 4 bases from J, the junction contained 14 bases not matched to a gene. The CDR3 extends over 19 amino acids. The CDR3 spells CASSYPVGLTSGGIYEQYF. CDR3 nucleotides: TGTGCCAGCAGTTACCCCGTCGGGCTGACTAGCGGGGGGATTTACGAGCAGTACTTC.

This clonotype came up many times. CDR3 coding DNA: TGTGCCAGCAGTTTAAGGGACTACGAGCAGTACTTC. As protein: CASSLRDYEQYF. J is TRBJ2-7 and V is TRBV12-3 or TRBV12-4; D gene uncertain. The ends were cut back, 2 bases at V and 3 bases at J, with 5 bases in the middle. CDR3 length: 12 amino acids.

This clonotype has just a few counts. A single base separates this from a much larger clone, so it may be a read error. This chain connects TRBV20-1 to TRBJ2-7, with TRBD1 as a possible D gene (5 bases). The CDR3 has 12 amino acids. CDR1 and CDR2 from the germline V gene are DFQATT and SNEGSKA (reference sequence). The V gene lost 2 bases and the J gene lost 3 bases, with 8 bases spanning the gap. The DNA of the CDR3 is TGCAGTGCTAGATATCAGGGCTACGAGCAGTACTTC. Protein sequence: CSARYQGYEQYF.

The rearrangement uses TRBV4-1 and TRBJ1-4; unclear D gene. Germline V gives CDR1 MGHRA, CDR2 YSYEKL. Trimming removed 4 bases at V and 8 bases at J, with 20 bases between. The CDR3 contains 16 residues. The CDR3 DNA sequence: TGCGCCAGCAGCCCCTTACCTGGGCGCCCTGAGGAAAAACTGTTTTTT. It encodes CASSPLPGRPEEKLFF.

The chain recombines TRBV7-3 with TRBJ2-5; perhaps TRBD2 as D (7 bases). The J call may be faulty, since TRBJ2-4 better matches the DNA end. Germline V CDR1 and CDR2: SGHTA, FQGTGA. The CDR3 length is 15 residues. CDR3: CASSLSGGAVDIQYF. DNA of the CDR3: TGTGCCAGCAGCTTAAGCGGGGGCGCGGTAGACATTCAGTACTTC.

The CDR3 loop is CASSPREWAGARTEAFF. In nucleotides, the CDR3 is TGTGCCAGCAGTCCTCGTGAGTGGGCAGGGGCTAGGACTGAAGCTTTCTTT. The gene calls are TRBV27 and TRBJ1-1; TRBD1 might be the D (6 bases). The CDR3 loop spans 17 amino acids. Germline assignment: CDR1 MNHEY and CDR2 SMNVEV (reference sequence). V shed 5 bases and J shed 5 bases, with 24 bases lying between them.

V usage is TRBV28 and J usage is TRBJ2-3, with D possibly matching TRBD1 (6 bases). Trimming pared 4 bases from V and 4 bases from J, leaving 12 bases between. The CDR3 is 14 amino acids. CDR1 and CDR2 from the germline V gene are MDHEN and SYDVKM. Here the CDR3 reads CASSWTVGADTQYF. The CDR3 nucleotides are TGTGCCAGCAGTTGGACAGTCGGGGCAGATACGCAGTATTTT.

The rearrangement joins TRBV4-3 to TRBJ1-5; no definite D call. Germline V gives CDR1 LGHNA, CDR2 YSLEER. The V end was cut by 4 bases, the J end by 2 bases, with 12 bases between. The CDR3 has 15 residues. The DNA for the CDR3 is TGCGCCAGCAGCCTATCAAATGGGGGCAATCAGCCCCAGCATTTT. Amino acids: CASSLSNGGNQPQHF.

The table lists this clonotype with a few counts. DNA of the CDR3: TGTGCCAGCAGCCCCCATAGACAGGCTTCTAACTATGGCTACACCTTC. Residues: CASSPHRQASNYGYTF. This chain links TRBV6-5 with TRBJ1-2, with D possibly being TRBD1 (6 bases). CDR3 length: 16 residues. Germline values: CDR1 MNHEY, CDR2 SVGAGI. V lost 6 bases to trimming and J lost 0 bases, with 17 bases between them.

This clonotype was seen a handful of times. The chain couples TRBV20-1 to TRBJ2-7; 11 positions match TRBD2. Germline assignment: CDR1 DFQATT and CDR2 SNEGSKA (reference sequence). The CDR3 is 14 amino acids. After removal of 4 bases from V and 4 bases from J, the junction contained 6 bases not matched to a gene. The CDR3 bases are TGCAGTGCTATAGAACTAGCGGGAGTATACGAGCAGTACTTC. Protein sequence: CSAIELAGVYEQYF.

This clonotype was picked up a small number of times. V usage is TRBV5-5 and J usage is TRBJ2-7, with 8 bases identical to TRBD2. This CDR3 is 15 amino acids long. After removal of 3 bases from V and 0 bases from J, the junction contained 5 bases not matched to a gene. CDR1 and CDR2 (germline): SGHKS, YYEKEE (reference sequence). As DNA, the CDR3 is TGTGCCAGCAGCTCCAGCGGGGGAAACTCCTACGAGCAGTACTTC. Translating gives CASSSSGGNSYEQYF.

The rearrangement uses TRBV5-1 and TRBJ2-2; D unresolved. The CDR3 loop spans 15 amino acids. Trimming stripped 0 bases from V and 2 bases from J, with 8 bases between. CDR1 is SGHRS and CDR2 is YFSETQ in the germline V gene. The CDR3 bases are TGCGCCAGCAGCTTGGTCGGCTACAACACCGGGGAGCTGTTTTTT. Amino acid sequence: CASSLVGYNTGELFF.

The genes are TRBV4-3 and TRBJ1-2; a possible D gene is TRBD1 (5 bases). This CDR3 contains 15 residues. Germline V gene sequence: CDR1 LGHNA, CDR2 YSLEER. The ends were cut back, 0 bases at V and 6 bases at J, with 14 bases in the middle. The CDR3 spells CASSQDRIGTNGYTF. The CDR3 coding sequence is TGCGCCAGCAGCCAAGATCGAATAGGGACCAATGGCTACACCTTC.

The chain's CDR3 is CASSPDDSPLHF. CDR3 nucleotide sequence: TGTGCCAGCAGTCCGGACGATTCACCCCTCCACTTT. This rearrangement joins TRBV12-3 or TRBV12-4 to TRBJ1-6; the D is unclear. With 5 bases removed from V and 8 bases from J, the gap between germline ends came to 7 bases. There are 12 residues in the CDR3.

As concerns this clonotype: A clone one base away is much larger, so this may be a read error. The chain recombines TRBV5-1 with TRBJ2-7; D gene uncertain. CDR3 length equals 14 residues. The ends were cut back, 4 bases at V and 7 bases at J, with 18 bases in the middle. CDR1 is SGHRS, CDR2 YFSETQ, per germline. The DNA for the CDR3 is TGCGCCAGCAGCCCTCAACTGGTGTACAATGAGCAGTACTTC. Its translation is CASSPQLVYNEQYF.

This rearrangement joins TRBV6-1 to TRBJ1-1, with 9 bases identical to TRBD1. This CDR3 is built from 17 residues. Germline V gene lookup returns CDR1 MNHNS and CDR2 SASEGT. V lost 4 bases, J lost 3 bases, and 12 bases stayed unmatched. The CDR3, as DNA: TGTGCCAGCAGTGTTCGGGACAGGGTAACTGCGGACACTGAAGCTTTCTTT. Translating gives CASSVRDRVTADTEAFF.

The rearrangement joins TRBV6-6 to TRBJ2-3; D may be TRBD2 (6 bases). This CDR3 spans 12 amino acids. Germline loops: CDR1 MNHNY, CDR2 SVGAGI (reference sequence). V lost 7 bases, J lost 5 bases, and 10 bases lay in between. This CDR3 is CASTHGGDTQYF. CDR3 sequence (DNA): TGTGCCAGCACCCACGGGGGAGATACGCAGTATTTT.

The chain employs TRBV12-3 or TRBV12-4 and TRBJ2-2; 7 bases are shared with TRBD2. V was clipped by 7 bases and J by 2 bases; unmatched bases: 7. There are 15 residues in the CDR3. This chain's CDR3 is CASTGTIFNTGELFF. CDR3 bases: TGTGCCAGCACCGGGACTATCTTTAACACCGGGGAGCTGTTTTTT.

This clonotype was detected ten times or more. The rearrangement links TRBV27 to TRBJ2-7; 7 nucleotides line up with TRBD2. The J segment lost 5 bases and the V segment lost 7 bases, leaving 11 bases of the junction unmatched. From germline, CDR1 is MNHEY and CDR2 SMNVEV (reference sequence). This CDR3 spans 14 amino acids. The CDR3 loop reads CASKRGRTTHEQYF. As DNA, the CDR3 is TGTGCCAGCAAGCGCGGGAGAACTACCCACGAGCAGTACTTC.

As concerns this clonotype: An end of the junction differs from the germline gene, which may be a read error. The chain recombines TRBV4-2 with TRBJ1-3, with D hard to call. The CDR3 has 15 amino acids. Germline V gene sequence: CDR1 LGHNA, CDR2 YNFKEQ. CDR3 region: CASSQEAVSGNTLYF. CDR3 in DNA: TGTGCCAGCAGCCAAGAGGCGGTCTCTGGAAACACCCTATATTTT.

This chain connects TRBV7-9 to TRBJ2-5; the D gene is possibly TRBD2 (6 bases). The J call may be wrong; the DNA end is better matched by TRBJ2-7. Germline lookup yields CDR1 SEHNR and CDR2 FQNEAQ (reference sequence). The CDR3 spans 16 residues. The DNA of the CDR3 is TGTGCCAGCAGCTTAATTAGCCTAGCGCCAAGGCACGAGCAGTACTTC. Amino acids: CASSLISLAPRHEQYF.

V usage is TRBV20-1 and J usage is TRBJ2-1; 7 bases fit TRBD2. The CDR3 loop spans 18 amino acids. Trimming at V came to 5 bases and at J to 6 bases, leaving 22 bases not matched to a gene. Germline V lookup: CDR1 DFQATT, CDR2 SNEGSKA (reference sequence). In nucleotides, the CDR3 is TGCAGTGCTTGCCGAGGAGCGGGGATGGGGCTGAGGGGCAATGAGCAGTTCTTC. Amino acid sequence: CSACRGAGMGLRGNEQFF.